These 22 T cell receptor beta chains were all obtained from the same sample, sequenced in a study of Graves' ophthalmopathy and Graves' hyperthyroidism. CDR3 regions of TCR beta were amplified from RNA transcripts. First-round RT-PCR relied on HTBI primers, and a second-round multiplex PCR came next. TCRdb used MiXCR to reprocess the multiplex PCR reads, holding one entry per CDR3 protein. The table records roughly 700,000 distinct CDR3 sequences, around 40% of them present only once. Specimen: peripheral blood. These receptors were taken from an adult man with Graves' ophthalmopathy.

Note on this clonotype: A much larger clone lies a single base off, so this may be a read error. This rearrangement joins TRBV5-4 to TRBJ1-2; no firm D call. The CDR3 runs 13 residues. Germline CDR1 reads SGHNT; CDR2 reads YYREEE (reference sequence). The CDR3 nucleotides are TGTGCCAGCAACGTCGCGGATAACTATGGCCACACCTTC. Its translation: CASNVADNYGHTF.

V usage is TRBV10-3 and J usage is TRBJ2-7; 8 bases fit TRBD1. The V gene's germline CDR1 is ENHRY and CDR2 SYGVKD. The CDR3 spans 14 residues. V trimming: 6 bases; J trimming: 5 bases; junction bases outside the gene matches: 9. The DNA of the CDR3 is TGTGCCATCAGGGCCCCGGGCAGGGGGCACGAGCAGTACTTC. As protein: CAIRAPGRGHEQYF.

This clonotype was observed many times. This chain links TRBV7-9 with TRBJ1-2, with 7 bases that match TRBD1. The CDR3 spans 15 residues. Per germline, CDR1 SEHNR and CDR2 FQNEAQ (reference sequence). Unmatched junction bases numbered 10, after V lost 5 bases and J lost 4 bases. The chain's CDR3 is CASSLTGAAIYGYTF. The CDR3 region has the DNA TGTGCCAGCAGCCTAACAGGGGCCGCAATCTATGGCTACACCTTC.

The chain recombines TRBV29-1 with TRBJ2-7, with D perhaps being TRBD1 or TRBD2 (5 bases each). The CDR3 extends over 14 amino acids. Germline values: CDR1 SQVTM, CDR2 ANQGSEA. Between the trimmed V and J ends, which lost 7 bases and 0 bases, there was a span of 16 bases. CDR3 sequence (DNA): TGCAGCGCGCGCCGGGACCCCGGCTCCTACGAGCAGTACTTC. Translating it yields CSARRDPGSYEQYF.

This clonotype was detected many times. The CDR3: CASSRPTGWHGYTF. The CDR3 DNA reads TGTGCCAGCAGCCGCCCGACAGGGTGGCATGGCTACACCTTC. The V gene is TRBV7-9, the J gene TRBJ1-2; 7 nucleotides line up with TRBD1. V shed 5 bases and J 6 bases; nucleotides not matched to a gene: 9. This CDR3 region has 14 residues. Looked up from germline, CDR1 is SEHNR and CDR2 is FQNEAQ (reference sequence).

As for this clonotype: The conserved phenylalanine or tryptophan normally closing the CDR3 is absent here, so this likely arose from a read error. The CDR3 here is CASSIVGSTEAFL. Written as DNA, the CDR3 is TGTGCCAGTAGTATCGTTGGGAGCACTGAAGCTTTCCTT. The chain couples TRBV19 to TRBJ1-1; D ambiguous. This CDR3 contains 13 residues. Germline V lookup: CDR1 LNHDA, CDR2 SQIVND (reference sequence). V was pared by 3 bases and J by 4 bases, with 9 bases between.

This clonotype was detected a few times. The chain joins TRBV7-9 to TRBJ2-2, with D perhaps TRBD2 (7 bases). Deletions cut 5 bases from V and 0 bases from J, with 13 bases between. Germline V CDR1 and CDR2: SEHNR, FQNEAQ (reference sequence). CDR3 size: 16 residues. The CDR3 loop is CASSQGGGANTGELFF. The CDR3 nucleotides are TGTGCCAGCAGCCAAGGGGGGGGCGCGAACACCGGGGAGCTGTTTTTT.

DNA for the CDR3: TGTGCCAGTAGTGGCGGGGAGGGCATCAATCAGCCCCAGCATTTT. This encodes CASSGGEGINQPQHF. The J gene is TRBJ1-5, the V gene TRBV19, with no clear D. The V and J ends lost 5 bases and 3 bases respectively, with 14 bases between them. This CDR3 is 15 amino acids long. The germline V gene encodes CDR1 LNHDA and CDR2 SQIVND (reference sequence).

The chain uses TRBV29-1 and TRBJ1-1, with unresolved D. CDR3 size: 11 residues. V lost 5 bases to trimming and J lost 4 bases, with 8 bases between them. Germline V gene lookup returns CDR1 SQVTM and CDR2 ANQGSEA. The CDR3 here is CSVSPGTEAFF. The CDR3 DNA reads TGCAGCGTTAGTCCGGGCACTGAAGCTTTCTTT. Full variable domain (outside the CDR3, taken from reference TRBV29-1 and TRBJ1-1): SAVISQKPSRDICQRGTSLTIQCQVDSQVTMMFWYRQQPGQSLTLIATANQGSEATYESGFVIDKFPISRPNLTFSTLTVSNMSPEDSSIYLCSVSPGTEAFFGQGTRLTVV.

This clonotype has at least ten counts. The V call is TRBV7-2, the J call TRBJ1-1; D gene unclear. This CDR3 has 13 amino acids. V was shortened by 4 bases and J by 4 bases, with 10 bases between the two germline ends. Germline CDR1 is SGHTA and CDR2 is FQGNSA. The chain's CDR3 is CASSSVMGTEAFF. The CDR3 region has the DNA TGTGCCAGCAGCTCCGTTATGGGCACTGAAGCTTTCTTT.

This clonotype has a handful of counts. The chain links TRBV14 to TRBJ2-7, with D perhaps being TRBD1 or TRBD2 (6 bases each). Germline V lookup: CDR1 SGHDN, CDR2 FVKESK. CDR3 length equals 14 residues. V was shortened by 4 bases and J by 3 bases, with 13 bases between the two germline ends. DNA for the CDR3: TGTGCCAGCAGCCCCGGGGGCCCGGGCTACGAGCAGTACTTC. This sequence encodes CASSPGGPGYEQYF.

This clonotype was recorded many times. The chain employs TRBV10-3 and TRBJ1-2, with D possibly being TRBD1 (5 bases). The CDR3 consists of 16 residues. V gave up 6 bases and J gave up 7 bases, with 24 bases separating them. Germline CDR1 is ENHRY and CDR2 is SYGVKD. This chain's CDR3 is CAIRGGAAYPLSGYTF. Written as DNA, the CDR3 is TGTGCCATCAGGGGAGGGGCGGCCTATCCTTTAAGTGGCTACACCTTC.

The chain has TRBV20-1 and TRBJ2-7; the D call may be TRBD1 or TRBD2 (5 bases each). The CDR3 extends over 13 amino acids. V was cut by 0 bases and J by 6 bases, with 12 bases left in between. Looked up from germline, CDR1 is DFQATT and CDR2 is SNEGSKA (reference sequence). The CDR3, as DNA: TGCAGTGCTAGAGATTGGGCCGGGGCCGAGCAGTACTTC. Translation: CSARDWAGAEQYF.

This clonotype has at least ten counts. V is TRBV24-1 and J is TRBJ1-4, with 8 bases aligning to TRBD1. This CDR3 is 15 amino acids long. CDR1 and CDR2 (germline): KGHDR, SFDVKD. J gave up 2 bases and V 4 bases, and 2 bases lay outside the gene matches. The CDR3 DNA sequence: TGTGCCACCAGTGACCGACAGGGGACTAATGAAAAACTGTTTTTT. Protein: CATSDRQGTNEKLFF.

This clonotype was observed at least ten times. J is TRBJ2-5 and V is TRBV15; 8 bases agree with TRBD2. The V gene end was trimmed by 0 bases and the J gene end by 7 bases; junction bases not matched to a gene: 4. The CDR3 is 14 amino acids. Germline loops: CDR1 LNHNV, CDR2 YYDKDF (reference sequence). CDR3 protein: CATSRDDAGGTQYF. In DNA form, the CDR3 reads TGTGCCACCAGCAGAGATGACGCGGGAGGGACCCAGTACTTC.

This clonotype was picked up a small number of times. The rearrangement uses TRBV19 and TRBJ2-7; 10 nucleotides align to TRBD1. The junction had 9 bases not matched to a gene; V was cut back by 7 bases and J by 0 bases. The germline V gene has CDR1 LNHDA and CDR2 SQIVND (reference sequence). The CDR3 is 16 amino acids. CDR3 in amino acids: CASTPPGDRGSYEQYF. In DNA form, the CDR3 reads TGTGCCAGTACCCCACCGGGGGACAGGGGCTCCTACGAGCAGTACTTC.

This clonotype was seen ten or more times. The chain has TRBV7-9 and TRBJ1-4, with D uncertain. V was trimmed by 3 bases and J by 0 bases, leaving 5 bases between them. The CDR3 covers 14 residues. Germline V gene sequence: CDR1 SEHNR, CDR2 FQNEAQ (reference sequence). The CDR3 spells CASSFRATNEKLFF. CDR3 in DNA: TGTGCCAGCAGCTTTAGGGCAACTAATGAAAAACTGTTTTTT. Full variable domain (remainder filled in from reference TRBV7-9 and TRBJ1-4): DTGVSQNPRHKITKRGQNVTFRCDPISEHNRLYWYRQTLGQGPEFLTYFQNEAQLEKSRLLSDRFSAERPKGSFSTLEIQRTEQGDSAMYLCASSFRATNEKLFFGSGTQLSVL.

This clonotype was seen many times. The rearrangement links TRBV10-2 to TRBJ2-5; maybe TRBD1 (6 bases). Trimming pared 2 bases from V and 5 bases from J, leaving 12 bases between. The CDR3 is made up of 14 amino acids. The germline CDR1 and CDR2 sequences are WSHSY and SAAADI. The CDR3 region has the DNA TGCGCCAGCAGTGAGCGAGGCCAGGGGGAGACCCAGTACTTC. This encodes CASSERGQGETQYF.

The chain recombines TRBV7-9 with TRBJ2-7; TRBD1 aligns across 10 bases. Per germline, CDR1 SEHNR and CDR2 FQNEAQ (reference sequence). CDR3 length equals 16 residues. Trimming cost V 5 bases and J 2 bases; bases outside gene matches: 9. The chain's CDR3 is CASSPSGTGEPYEQYF. Here the CDR3 DNA reads TGTGCCAGCAGCCCGTCCGGGACAGGGGAGCCCTACGAGCAGTACTTC.

The chain is built from TRBV19 and TRBJ1-1, with unresolved D. The germline CDR1 and CDR2 sequences are LNHDA and SQIVND (reference sequence). The CDR3 runs 12 residues. Deletions cut 6 bases from V and 11 bases from J, with 16 bases between. CDR3 residues: CASSGHLMRAFF. In nucleotides, the CDR3 is TGTGCCAGTAGCGGGCACCTAATGCGGGCTTTCTTT.

This clonotype showed up just a few times. The V gene is TRBV12-3 or TRBV12-4, the J gene TRBJ1-4; weak D call: TRBD1 (5 bases). The CDR3 runs to 11 residues. V was cut by 4 bases and J by 13 bases, with 10 bases left in between. The CDR3 protein is CASSSGGGLFF. In DNA form, the CDR3 reads TGTGCCAGCAGTTCCGGGGGTGGACTGTTTTTT.

The chain has TRBV5-1 and TRBJ1-5, with D possibly TRBD1 on 5 matching bases. Germline CDR1 SGHRS, CDR2 YFSETQ. This CDR3 has 12 residues. The V gene lost 4 bases and the J gene lost 6 bases, with 8 bases spanning the gap. CDR3 loop: CASSAGGQPQHF. DNA for the CDR3: TGCGCCAGCAGCGCGGGGGGTCAGCCCCAGCATTTT.